This T cell receptor beta chain was documented in a study of control samples from healthy donors and cancer patients. Method: immunoSEQ multiplex PCR; TCRdb's copy keeps in-frame clones and lacks some. This table has tens of thousands of clones, approximately 80% appearing once. Trimming removed 3 bases from V and 0 bases from J; junction bases left unmatched: 4. This CDR3 spans 15 amino acids. The germline CDR1 and CDR2 sequences are MDHEN and SYDVKM. Sequences were obtained from PBMCs. The rearrangement uses TRBV28 and TRBJ1-1; 7 bases agree with TRBD1. This clonotype originated in a woman aged 50 to 60 with lung cancer. The chain's CDR3 is CASSFEQGLNTEAFF. The CDR3, as DNA: TGTGCCAGCAGTTTTGAACAGGGGTTGAACACTGAAGCTTTCTTT.